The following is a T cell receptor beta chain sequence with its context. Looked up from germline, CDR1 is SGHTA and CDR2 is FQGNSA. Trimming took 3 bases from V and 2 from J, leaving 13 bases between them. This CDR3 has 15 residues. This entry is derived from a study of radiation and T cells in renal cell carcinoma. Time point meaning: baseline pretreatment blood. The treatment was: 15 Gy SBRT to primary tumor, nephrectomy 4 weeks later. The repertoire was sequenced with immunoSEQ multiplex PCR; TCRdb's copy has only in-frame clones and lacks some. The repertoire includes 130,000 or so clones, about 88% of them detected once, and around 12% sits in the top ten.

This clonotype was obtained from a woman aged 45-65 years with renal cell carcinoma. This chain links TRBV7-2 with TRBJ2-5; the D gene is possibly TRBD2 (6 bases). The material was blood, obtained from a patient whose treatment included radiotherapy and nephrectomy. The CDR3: CASSFFLAEQETQYF. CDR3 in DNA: TGTGCCAGCAGCTTCTTCTTAGCGGAACAAGAGACCCAGTACTTC. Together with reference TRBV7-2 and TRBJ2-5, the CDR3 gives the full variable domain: GAGVSQSPSNKVTEKGKDVELRCDPISGHTALYWYRQSLGQGLEFLIYFQGNSAPDKSGLPSDRFSAERTGGSVSTLTIQRTQQEDSAVYLCASSFFLAEQETQYFGPGTRLLVL.